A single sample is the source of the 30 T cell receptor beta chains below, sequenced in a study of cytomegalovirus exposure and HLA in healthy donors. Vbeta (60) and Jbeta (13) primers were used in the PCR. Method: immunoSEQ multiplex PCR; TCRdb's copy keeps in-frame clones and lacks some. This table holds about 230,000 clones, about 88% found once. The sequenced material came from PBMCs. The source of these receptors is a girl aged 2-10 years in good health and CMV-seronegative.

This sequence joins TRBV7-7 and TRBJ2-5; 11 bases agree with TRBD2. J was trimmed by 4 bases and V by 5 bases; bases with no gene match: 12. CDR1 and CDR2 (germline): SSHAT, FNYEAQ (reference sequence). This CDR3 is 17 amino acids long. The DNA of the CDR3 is TGTGCCAGCAGCCTGTTGGGTCGGACTAGCGGGCCAGAGACCCAGTACTTC. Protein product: CASSLLGRTSGPETQYF.

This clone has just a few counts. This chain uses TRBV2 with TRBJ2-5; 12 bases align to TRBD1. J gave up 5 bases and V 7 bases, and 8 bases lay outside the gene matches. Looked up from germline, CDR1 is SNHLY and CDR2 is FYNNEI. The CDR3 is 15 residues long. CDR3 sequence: CASKRDRGRRETQYF. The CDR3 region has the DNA TGTGCCAGCAAAAGGGACAGGGGGCGGAGGGAGACCCAGTACTTC.

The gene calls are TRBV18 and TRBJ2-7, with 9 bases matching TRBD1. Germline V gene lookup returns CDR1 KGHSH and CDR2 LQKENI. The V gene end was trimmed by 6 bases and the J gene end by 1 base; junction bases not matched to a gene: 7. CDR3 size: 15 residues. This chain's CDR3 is CASSLGTGSSYEQYF. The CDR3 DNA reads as TGTGCCAGCTCGCTGGGGACAGGGTCTTCCTACGAGCAGTACTTC.

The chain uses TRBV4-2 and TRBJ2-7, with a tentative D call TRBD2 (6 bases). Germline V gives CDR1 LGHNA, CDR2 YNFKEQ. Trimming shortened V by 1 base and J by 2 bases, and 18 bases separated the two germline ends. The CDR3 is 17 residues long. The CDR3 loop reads CASSQGAPGLSTYEQYF. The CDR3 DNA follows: TGTGCCAGCAGCCAAGGGGCCCCGGGACTGTCGACCTACGAGCAGTACTTC.

The CDR3 spells CASSPNPTRTRFGYEQYF. The CDR3 bases are TGTGCCAGCTCACCTAACCCCACCCGGACTAGGTTCGGCTACGAGCAGTACTTC. The V call is TRBV18, the J call TRBJ2-7, with 7 bases lining up with TRBD2. V lost 3 bases, J lost 3 bases, and 17 bases stayed unmatched. This CDR3 is built from 18 residues. The V gene's germline CDR1 is KGHSH and CDR2 LQKENI.

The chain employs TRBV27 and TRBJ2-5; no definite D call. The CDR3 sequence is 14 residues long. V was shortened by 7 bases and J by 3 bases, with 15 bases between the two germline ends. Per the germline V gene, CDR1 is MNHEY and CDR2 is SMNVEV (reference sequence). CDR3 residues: CASTNLESEETQYF. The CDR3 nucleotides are TGTGCCAGCACAAACTTGGAGTCGGAAGAGACCCAGTACTTC.

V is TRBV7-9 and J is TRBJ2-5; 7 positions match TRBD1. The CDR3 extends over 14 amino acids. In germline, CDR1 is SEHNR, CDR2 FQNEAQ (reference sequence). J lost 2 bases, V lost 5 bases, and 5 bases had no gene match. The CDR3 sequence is CASSRRGSQETQYF. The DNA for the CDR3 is TGTGCCAGCAGCCGCAGGGGGTCACAAGAGACCCAGTACTTC.

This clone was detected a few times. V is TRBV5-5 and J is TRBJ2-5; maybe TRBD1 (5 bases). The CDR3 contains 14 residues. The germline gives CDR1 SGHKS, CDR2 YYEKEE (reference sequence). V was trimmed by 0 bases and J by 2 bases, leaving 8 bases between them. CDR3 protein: CASSLVGAQETQYF. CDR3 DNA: TGTGCCAGCAGCTTGGTAGGGGCTCAAGAGACCCAGTACTTC.

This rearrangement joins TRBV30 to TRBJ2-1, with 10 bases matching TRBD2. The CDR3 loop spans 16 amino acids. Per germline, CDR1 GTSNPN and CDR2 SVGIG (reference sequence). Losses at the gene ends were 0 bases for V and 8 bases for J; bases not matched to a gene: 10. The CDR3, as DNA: TGTGCCTGGAGTGTAGGCCTAGCGGGAGTAAGGGATGAGCAGTTCTTC. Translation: CAWSVGLAGVRDEQFF.

The CDR3 spells CASSPQMSGGYEQYF. CDR3 nucleotide sequence: TGTGCCAGCAGCCCCCAGATGTCAGGGGGCTACGAGCAGTACTTC. V gene TRBV11-2 combines with J gene TRBJ2-7, with 7 bases matching TRBD1. Germline V CDR1 and CDR2: SGHAT, FQNNGV. V gave up 5 bases and J gave up 3 bases; unmatched junction bases: 10. This CDR3 is built from 15 residues.

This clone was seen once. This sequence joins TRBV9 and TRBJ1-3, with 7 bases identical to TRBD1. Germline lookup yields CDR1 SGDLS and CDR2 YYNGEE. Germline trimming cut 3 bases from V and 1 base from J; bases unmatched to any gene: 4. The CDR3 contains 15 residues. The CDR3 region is CASSELQGSGNTIYF. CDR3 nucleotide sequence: TGTGCCAGCAGCGAACTACAGGGGTCTGGAAACACCATATATTTT.

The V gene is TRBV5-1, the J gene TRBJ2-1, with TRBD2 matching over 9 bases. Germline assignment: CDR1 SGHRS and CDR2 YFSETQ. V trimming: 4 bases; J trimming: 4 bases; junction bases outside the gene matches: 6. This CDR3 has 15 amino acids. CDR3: CASSRGLATYNEQFF. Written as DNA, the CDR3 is TGCGCCAGCAGCCGGGGACTAGCTACATACAATGAGCAGTTCTTC.

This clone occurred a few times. The CDR3: CASSQTSGRDTQYF. The CDR3 DNA follows: TGTGCCAGCAGCCAGACTAGCGGGAGAGATACGCAGTATTTT. The V gene is TRBV7-2, the J gene TRBJ2-3, with TRBD2 matching 12 bases. The length of the CDR3 is 14 residues. The germline V gene encodes CDR1 SGHTA and CDR2 FQGNSA. V trimming: 5 bases; J trimming: 5 bases; junction bases outside the gene matches: 2.

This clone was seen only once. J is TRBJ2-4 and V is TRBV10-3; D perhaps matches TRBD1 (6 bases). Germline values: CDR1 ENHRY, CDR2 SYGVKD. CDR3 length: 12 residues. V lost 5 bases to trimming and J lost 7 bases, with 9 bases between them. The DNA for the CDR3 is TGTGCCATCAGTCGGGACACCAACATTCAGTACTTC. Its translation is CAISRDTNIQYF.

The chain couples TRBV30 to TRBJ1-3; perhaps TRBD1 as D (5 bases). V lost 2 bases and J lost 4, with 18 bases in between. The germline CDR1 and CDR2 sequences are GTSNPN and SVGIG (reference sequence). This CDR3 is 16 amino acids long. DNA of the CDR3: TGTGCCTGGAGTTTCCCTGGGGGGAGGTCCGGAAACACCATATATTTT. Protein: CAWSFPGGRSGNTIYF.

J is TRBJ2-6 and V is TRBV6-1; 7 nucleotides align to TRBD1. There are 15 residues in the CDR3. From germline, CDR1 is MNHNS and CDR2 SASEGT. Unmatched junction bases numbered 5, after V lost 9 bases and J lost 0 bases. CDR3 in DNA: TGTGCCAGTACTCAGGGGGTCTCTGGGGCCAACGTCCTGACTTTC. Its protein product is CASTQGVSGANVLTF.

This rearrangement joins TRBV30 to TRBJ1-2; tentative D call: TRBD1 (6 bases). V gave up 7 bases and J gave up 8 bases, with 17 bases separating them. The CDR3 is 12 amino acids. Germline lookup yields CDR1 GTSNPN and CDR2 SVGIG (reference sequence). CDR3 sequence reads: CASWEGVGGYTF. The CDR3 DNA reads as TGTGCCTCCTGGGAGGGGGTGGGAGGCTACACCTTC.

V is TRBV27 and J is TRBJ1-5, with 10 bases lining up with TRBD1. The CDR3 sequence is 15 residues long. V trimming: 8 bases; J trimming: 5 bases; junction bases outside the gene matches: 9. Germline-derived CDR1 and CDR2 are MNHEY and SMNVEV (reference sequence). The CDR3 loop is CASRRGQGGDQPQHF. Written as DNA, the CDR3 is TGTGCCAGCCGAAGAGGACAGGGGGGGGATCAGCCCCAGCATTTT.

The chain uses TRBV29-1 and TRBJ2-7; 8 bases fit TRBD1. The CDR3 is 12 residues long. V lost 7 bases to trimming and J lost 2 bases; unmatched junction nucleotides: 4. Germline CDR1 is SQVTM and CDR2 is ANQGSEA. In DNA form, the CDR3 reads TGCAGCGGAAAGACAGGGGCCTACGAGCAGTACTTC. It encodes CSGKTGAYEQYF.

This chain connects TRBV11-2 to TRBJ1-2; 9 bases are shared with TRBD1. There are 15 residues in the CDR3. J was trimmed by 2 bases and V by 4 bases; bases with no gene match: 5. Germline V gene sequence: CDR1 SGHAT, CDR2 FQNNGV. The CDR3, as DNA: TGTGCCAGCAGCTCACAGGGGGCAGTGAACTATGGCTACACCTTC. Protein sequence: CASSSQGAVNYGYTF.

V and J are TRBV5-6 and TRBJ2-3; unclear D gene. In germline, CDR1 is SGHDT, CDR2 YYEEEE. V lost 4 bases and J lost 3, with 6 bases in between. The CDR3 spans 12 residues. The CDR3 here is CASSIETDTQYF. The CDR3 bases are TGTGCCAGCAGCATAGAGACAGATACGCAGTATTTT.

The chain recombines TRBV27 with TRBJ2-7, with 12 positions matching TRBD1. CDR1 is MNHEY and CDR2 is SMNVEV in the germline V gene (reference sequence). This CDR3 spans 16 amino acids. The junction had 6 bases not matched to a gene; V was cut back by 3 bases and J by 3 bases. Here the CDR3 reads CASSLGGQGALYEQYF. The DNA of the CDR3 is TGTGCCAGCAGTTTGGGGGGACAGGGGGCCCTCTACGAGCAGTACTTC.

DNA of the CDR3: TGTGCCAGCTCACCTTCAGGCTCTGGAAACACCATATATTTT. Protein: CASSPSGSGNTIYF. The chain couples TRBV18 to TRBJ1-3; D is unresolved. Germline values: CDR1 KGHSH, CDR2 LQKENI. Trimming cost V 3 bases and J 0 bases, with 6 bases left between them. The CDR3 loop spans 14 amino acids.

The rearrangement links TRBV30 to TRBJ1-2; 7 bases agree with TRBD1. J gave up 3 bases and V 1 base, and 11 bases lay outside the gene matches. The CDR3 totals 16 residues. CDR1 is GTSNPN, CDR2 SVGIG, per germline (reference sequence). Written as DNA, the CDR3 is TGTGCCTGGAGTGCCACTATGATAGGGGGCTACTATGGCTACACCTTC. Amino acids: CAWSATMIGGYYGYTF. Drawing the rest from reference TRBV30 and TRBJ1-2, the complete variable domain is SQTIHQWPATLVQPVGSPLSLECTVEGTSNPNLYWYRQAAGRGLQLLFYSVGIGQISSEVPQNLSASRPQDRQFILSSKKLLLSDSGFYLCAWSATMIGGYYGYTFGSGTRLTVV.

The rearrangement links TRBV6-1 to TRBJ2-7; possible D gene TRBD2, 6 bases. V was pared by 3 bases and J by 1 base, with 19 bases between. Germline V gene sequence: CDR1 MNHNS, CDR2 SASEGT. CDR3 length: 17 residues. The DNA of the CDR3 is TGTGCCAGCAGTGACGACCAAAACTGGCGGGGATCCTACGAGCAGTACTTC. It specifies CASSDDQNWRGSYEQYF.

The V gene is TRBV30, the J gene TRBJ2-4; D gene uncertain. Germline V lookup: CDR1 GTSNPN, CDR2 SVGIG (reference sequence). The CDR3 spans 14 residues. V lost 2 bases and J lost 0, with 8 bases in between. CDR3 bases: TGTGCCTGGAGTCCCGGGTTAGCCAAAAACATTCAGTACTTC. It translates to CAWSPGLAKNIQYF.

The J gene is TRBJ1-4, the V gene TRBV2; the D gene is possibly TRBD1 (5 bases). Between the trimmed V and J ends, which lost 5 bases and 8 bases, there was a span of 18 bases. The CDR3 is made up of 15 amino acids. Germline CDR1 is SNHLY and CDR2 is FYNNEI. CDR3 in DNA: TGTGCCAGCAGTCACGACAGTCAAGGTGGAGAAAAACTGTTTTTT. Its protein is CASSHDSQGGEKLFF.

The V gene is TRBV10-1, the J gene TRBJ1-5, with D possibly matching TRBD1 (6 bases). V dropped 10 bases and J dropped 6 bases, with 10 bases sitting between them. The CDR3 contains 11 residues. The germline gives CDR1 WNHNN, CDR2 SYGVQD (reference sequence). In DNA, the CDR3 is TGCGCCAACCGACAGGTTCAGCCCCAGCATTTT. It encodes CANRQVQPQHF.

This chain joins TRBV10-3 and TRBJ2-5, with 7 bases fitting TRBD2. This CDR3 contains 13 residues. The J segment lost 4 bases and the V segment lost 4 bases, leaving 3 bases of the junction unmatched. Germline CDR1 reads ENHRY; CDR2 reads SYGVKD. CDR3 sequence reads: CAISGGGGETQYF. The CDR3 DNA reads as TGTGCCATCAGTGGGGGGGGAGGAGAGACCCAGTACTTC.

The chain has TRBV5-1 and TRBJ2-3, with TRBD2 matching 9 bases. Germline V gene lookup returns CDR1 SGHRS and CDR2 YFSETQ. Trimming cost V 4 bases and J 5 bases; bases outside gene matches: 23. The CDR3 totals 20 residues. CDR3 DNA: TGCGCCAGCAGCGCGTCTAGCGGGAAAGTCCCTACGCCCTTCCTAGATACGCAGTATTTT. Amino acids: CASSASSGKVPTPFLDTQYF.